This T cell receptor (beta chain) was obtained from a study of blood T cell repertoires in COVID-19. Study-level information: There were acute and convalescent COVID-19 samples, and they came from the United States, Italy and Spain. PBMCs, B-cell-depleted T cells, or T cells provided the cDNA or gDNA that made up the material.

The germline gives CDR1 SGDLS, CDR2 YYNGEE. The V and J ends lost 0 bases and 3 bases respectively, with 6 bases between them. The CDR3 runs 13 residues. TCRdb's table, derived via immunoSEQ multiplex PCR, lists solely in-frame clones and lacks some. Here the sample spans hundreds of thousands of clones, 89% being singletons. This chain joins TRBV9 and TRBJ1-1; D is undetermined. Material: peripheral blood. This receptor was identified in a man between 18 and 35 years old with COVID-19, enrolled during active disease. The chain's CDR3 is CASSVGTDTEAFF. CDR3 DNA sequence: TGTGCCAGCAGCGTAGGTACGGACACTGAAGCTTTCTTT.